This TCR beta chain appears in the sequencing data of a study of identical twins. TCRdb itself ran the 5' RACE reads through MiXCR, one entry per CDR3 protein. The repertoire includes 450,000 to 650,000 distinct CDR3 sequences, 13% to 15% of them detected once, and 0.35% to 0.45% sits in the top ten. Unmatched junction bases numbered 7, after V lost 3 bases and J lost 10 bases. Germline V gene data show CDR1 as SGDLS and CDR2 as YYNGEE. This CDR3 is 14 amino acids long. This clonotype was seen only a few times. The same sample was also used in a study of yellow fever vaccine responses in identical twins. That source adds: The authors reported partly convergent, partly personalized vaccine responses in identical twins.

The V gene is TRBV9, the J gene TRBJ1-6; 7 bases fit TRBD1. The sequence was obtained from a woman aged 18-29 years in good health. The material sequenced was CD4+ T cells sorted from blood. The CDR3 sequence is CASSARQGESPLHF. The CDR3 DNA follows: TGTGCCAGCAGCGCAAGACAGGGCGAATCACCCCTCCACTTT.